The 14 T cell receptor beta chains below come from one sample, sequenced in a study of blood T cell repertoires in COVID-19. Data came from immunoSEQ multiplex PCR; TCRdb stores just in-frame clones and leaves some out. The sample holds 300,000 or so clones, over 80% seen once. The specimen was peripheral blood. All receptors derive from a woman aged 40 to 50 with acute or convalescent COVID-19.

The chain combines TRBV5-1 with TRBJ2-1; no reliable D call. V shed 3 bases and J shed 0 bases, with 7 bases lying between them. There are 14 residues in the CDR3. Germline loops: CDR1 SGHRS, CDR2 YFSETQ. CDR3 protein: CASSSPSSYNEQFF. The DNA for the CDR3 is TGCGCCAGCAGCTCCCCGAGCTCCTACAATGAGCAGTTCTTC. Supplemented by reference TRBV5-1 and TRBJ2-1, the full variable domain reads KAGVTQTPRYLIKTRGQQVTLSCSPISGHRSVSWYQQTPGQGLQFLFEYFSETQRNKGNFPGRFSGRQFSNSRSEMNVSTLELGDSALYLCASSSPSSYNEQFFGPGTRLTVL.

This chain connects TRBV5-6 to TRBJ1-3; D remains ambiguous. The V end was cut by 4 bases, the J end by 0 bases, with 8 bases between. CDR3 length equals 14 residues. The germline V gene has CDR1 SGHDT and CDR2 YYEEEE. DNA for the CDR3: TGTGCCAGCAGCCGACGGGACTCTGGAAACACCATATATTTT. Protein product: CASSRRDSGNTIYF.

The chain is built from TRBV7-9 and TRBJ1-2; weak D call: TRBD1 (5 bases). CDR1 and CDR2 from the germline V gene are SEHNR and FQNEAQ (reference sequence). V lost 3 bases and J 7 bases, leaving 6 bases between the germline ends. This CDR3 comprises 11 residues. CDR3 loop: CASSFGGGYTF. The CDR3 DNA is TGTGCCAGCAGCTTCGGGGGTGGCTACACCTTC.

This rearrangement joins TRBV27 to TRBJ1-5; perhaps TRBD1 as D (5 bases). The CDR3 sequence is 18 residues long. CDR1 and CDR2 from the germline V gene are MNHEY and SMNVEV (reference sequence). Trimming shortened V by 6 bases and J by 1 base, and 22 bases separated the two germline ends. The CDR3 nucleotides are TGTGCCAGCAGCCCTTGGGGGGATTTTTGGGGAAGCAATCAGCCCCAGCATTTT. Its translation is CASSPWGDFWGSNQPQHF.

The CDR3 sequence is CASSGSPEGEKLFF. CDR3 DNA: TGTGCCAGCAGCGGAAGTCCGGAGGGTGAAAAACTGTTTTTT. The rearrangement uses TRBV9 and TRBJ1-4, with D uncertain. The length of the CDR3 is 14 residues. Between the trimmed V and J ends, which lost 3 bases and 7 bases, there was a span of 13 bases. Germline V CDR1 and CDR2: SGDLS, YYNGEE. Supplemented by reference TRBV9 and TRBJ1-4, the full variable domain reads DSGVTQTPKHLITATGQRVTLRCSPRSGDLSVYWYQQSLDQGLQFLIQYYNGEERAKGNILERFSAQQFPDLHSELNLSSLELGDSALYFCASSGSPEGEKLFFGSGTQLSVL.

This clone was detected a few times. This chain joins TRBV5-1 and TRBJ1-6, with D possibly TRBD1 on 5 matching bases. Germline V gene lookup returns CDR1 SGHRS and CDR2 YFSETQ. CDR3 size: 18 residues. The germline V and J ends were trimmed by 3 bases and 0 bases, with 16 bases remaining between them. The CDR3, as DNA: TGCGCCAGCAGCTCTAGGAAAGATGACAGCTCCTATAATTCACCCCTCCACTTT. Its translation is CASSSRKDDSSYNSPLHF.

The CDR3 DNA follows: TGTGCCAGCAGTTTAGCGCCGGGGGGTAATCCGTTCTTC. Its protein is CASSLAPGGNPFF. The chain is built from TRBV12-3 or TRBV12-4 and TRBJ2-1; 7 bases agree with TRBD2. V trimming: 0 bases; J trimming: 15 bases; junction bases outside the gene matches: 8. The CDR3 has 13 amino acids.

The CDR3 spells CASSQDAGTGPYNEQFF. The CDR3 DNA sequence: TGTGCCAGCAGCCAAGACGCGGGGACAGGGCCCTACAATGAGCAGTTCTTC. This rearrangement joins TRBV3-1 (or the pseudogene TRBV3-2) to TRBJ2-1; 9 nucleotides line up with TRBD1. V dropped 0 bases and J dropped 2; count of bases not matched to a gene: 5. Germline CDR1 is LGHDT and CDR2 is YNNKEL (reference sequence). The CDR3 spans 17 residues.

The chain combines TRBV5-5 with TRBJ1-3; D uncertain. The CDR3 is 16 amino acids. Between the trimmed V and J ends, which lost 3 bases and 0 bases, there was a span of 13 bases. Per the germline V gene, CDR1 is SGHKS and CDR2 is YYEKEE (reference sequence). The DNA for the CDR3 is TGTGCCAGCAGCTGGGCGAGTCCCAGCTCTGGAAACACCATATATTTT. Protein: CASSWASPSSGNTIYF.

The V gene is TRBV13, the J gene TRBJ2-6; 9 bases agree with TRBD2. This CDR3 is built from 19 residues. V lost 4 bases to trimming and J lost 1 base; unmatched junction nucleotides: 11. CDR1 and CDR2 from the germline V gene are PRHDT and FYEKMQ (reference sequence). CDR3 sequence (DNA): TGTGCCAGCAGCTCCGTAGCGGGGGCCTCCTTTTCTGGGGCCAACGTCCTGACTTTC. Translated, it gives CASSSVAGASFSGANVLTF.

The chain combines TRBV7-8 with TRBJ1-1, with a possible D match to TRBD1 (5 bases). Trimming took off 1 base at V and 3 bases at J, with 15 bases between the two ends. The germline V gene encodes CDR1 SGHVS and CDR2 FQNEAQ. CDR3 length: 16 residues. CDR3 coding DNA: TGTGCCAGCAGCTTAGATGCCCCAGGGTTCGACACTGAAGCTTTCTTT. Its translation is CASSLDAPGFDTEAFF.

V and J are TRBV4-2 and TRBJ1-5; the D gene is possibly TRBD1 (5 bases). Germline V gives CDR1 LGHNA, CDR2 YNFKEQ. CDR3 size: 16 residues. Trimming pared 1 base from V and 5 bases from J, leaving 15 bases between. CDR3: CASSQVRGGLDQPQHF. CDR3 bases: TGTGCCAGCAGCCAAGTCCGCGGGGGACTCGATCAGCCCCAGCATTTT.

In regard to this clone: In the same sample, other DNA sequences code for this CDR3. The chain combines TRBV3-1 (or the pseudogene TRBV3-2) with TRBJ1-2; 12 bases are a match to TRBD1. V shed 3 bases and J 4 bases; nucleotides not matched to a gene: 0. There are 14 residues in the CDR3. The germline CDR1 and CDR2 sequences are LGHDT and YNNKEL (reference sequence). The CDR3, as DNA: TGTGCCAGCAGCCAGGGACAGGGGGCCTATGGCTACACCTTC. Amino acids: CASSQGQGAYGYTF.

The CDR3 DNA is TGCGCCAGCAGCTTGGTGGGACTAGCGGGAAACAATGAGCAGTTCTTC. Its protein product is CASSLVGLAGNNEQFF. The chain recombines TRBV5-1 with TRBJ2-1; 13 bases are a match to TRBD2. J was trimmed by 5 bases and V by 0 bases; bases with no gene match: 2. Germline assignment: CDR1 SGHRS and CDR2 YFSETQ. CDR3 length: 16 amino acids.